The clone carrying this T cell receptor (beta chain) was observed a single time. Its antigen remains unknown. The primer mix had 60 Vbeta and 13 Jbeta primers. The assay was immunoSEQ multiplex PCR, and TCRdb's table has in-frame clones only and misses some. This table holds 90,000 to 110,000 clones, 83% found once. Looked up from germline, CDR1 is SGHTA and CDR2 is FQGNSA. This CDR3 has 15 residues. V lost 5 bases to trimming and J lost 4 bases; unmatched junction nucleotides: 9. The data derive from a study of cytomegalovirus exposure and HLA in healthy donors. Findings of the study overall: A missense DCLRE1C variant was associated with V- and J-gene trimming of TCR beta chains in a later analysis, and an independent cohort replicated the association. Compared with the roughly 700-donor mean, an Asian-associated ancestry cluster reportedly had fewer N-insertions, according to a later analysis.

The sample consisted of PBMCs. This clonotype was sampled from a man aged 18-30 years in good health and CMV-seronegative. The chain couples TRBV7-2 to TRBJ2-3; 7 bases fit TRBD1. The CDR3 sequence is CASSRQGGFADTQYF. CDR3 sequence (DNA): TGTGCCAGCAGCCGACAGGGCGGTTTCGCAGATACGCAGTATTTT.